Below, 25 T cell receptor beta chains from the same sample are listed, as sequenced in a study of CD8 T cells in ankylosing spondylitis. Notes on the study in general: For ankylosing spondylitis blood, a TCR beta motif of 8 or 9 highly homologous variants appeared characteristic.

TCRdb itself ran the 5' RACE reads through MiXCR, one entry per CDR3 protein. The sample gives approximately 440,000 distinct CDR3 sequences, under 20% of which show up once; approximately 1% is in the top ten. No cognate antigen is known for these TCRs. Sequenced material: blood, either unsorted or a sorted T cell fraction (not recorded which). These receptors were collected from a male donor with ankylosing spondylitis.

The chain recombines TRBV20-1 with TRBJ2-3, with no clear D. The V gene's germline CDR1 is DFQATT and CDR2 SNEGSKA (reference sequence). The V and J ends lost 5 bases and 2 bases respectively, with 8 bases between them. This CDR3 is 12 amino acids long. CDR3 amino acids: CSALLVTDTQYF. CDR3 bases: TGCAGTGCTCTCCTTGTCACAGATACGCAGTATTTT.

The chain has TRBV6-5 and TRBJ2-7, with D possibly TRBD2 on 5 matching bases. The V end lost 0 bases, the J end lost 2 bases, and 11 bases lay between the germline ends. The CDR3 is 15 amino acids. Germline V gives CDR1 MNHEY, CDR2 SVGAGI. CDR3 DNA sequence: TGTGCCAGCAGTTACTCGGGATTGCGGGCCTACGAGCAGTACTTC. Amino acids: CASSYSGLRAYEQYF.

The V call is TRBV7-2, the J call TRBJ1-1; D uncertain. Trimming took off 5 bases at V and 1 base at J, with 11 bases between the two ends. This CDR3 has 14 amino acids. The germline V gene encodes CDR1 SGHTA and CDR2 FQGNSA. In DNA form, the CDR3 reads TGTGCCAGCAGCCCGATAAGCGGGAACACTGAAGCTTTCTTT. As protein: CASSPISGNTEAFF.

A remark on this clonotype: The CDR3 end shows no conserved phenylalanine or tryptophan, and so a read error is likely. The rearrangement uses TRBV7-9 and TRBJ2-5; D tentatively reads TRBD1 or TRBD2 (5 bases each). The CDR3 spans 14 residues. The germline V and J ends were trimmed by 5 bases and 5 bases, with 15 bases remaining between them. Germline V gene data show CDR1 as SEHNR and CDR2 as FQNEAQ (reference sequence). The CDR3: CASSHGTRAETQYL. The CDR3 DNA reads TGTGCCAGCAGCCACGGGACGAGGGCCGAGACCCAGTACCTC.

The rearrangement links TRBV27 to TRBJ2-4; tentative D call: TRBD1 (5 bases). Trimming took 5 bases from V and 5 from J, leaving 16 bases between them. The CDR3 length is 15 residues. Germline values: CDR1 MNHEY, CDR2 SMNVEV (reference sequence). The CDR3 coding sequence is TGTGCCAGCAGTCCCATTAGGGGTTTTGAAAACATTCAGTACTTC. It encodes CASSPIRGFENIQYF.

The V gene is TRBV10-3, the J gene TRBJ1-2; no firm D call. The V gene lost 5 bases and the J gene lost 2 bases, with 9 bases spanning the gap. Per germline, CDR1 ENHRY and CDR2 SYGVKD. This CDR3 has 13 amino acids. The CDR3 sequence: CAISRDPNYGYTF. The CDR3 nucleotides are TGTGCCATCAGTCGAGACCCCAACTATGGCTACACCTTC.

CDR3 in DNA: TGTGCCAGCAGCCAAGATTGGGGCAATCAGCCCCAGCATTTT. It translates to CASSQDWGNQPQHF. This sequence joins TRBV14 and TRBJ1-5, with no clear D. Germline V gene sequence: CDR1 SGHDN, CDR2 FVKESK. V was pared by 0 bases and J by 2 bases, with 5 bases between. There are 14 residues in the CDR3.

The chain couples TRBV28 to TRBJ2-1; the D gene is possibly TRBD2 (5 bases). The V end was cut by 2 bases, the J end by 6 bases, with 14 bases between. Germline V lookup: CDR1 MDHEN, CDR2 SYDVKM. The CDR3 spans 15 residues. The CDR3 coding sequence is TGTGCCAGCAGTTTACCCACCCTTCGGGGCAATGAGCAGTTCTTC. Protein product: CASSLPTLRGNEQFF.

The chain employs TRBV7-9 and TRBJ1-2; possible D gene TRBD1, 5 bases. Trimming took 3 bases from V and 8 from J, leaving 13 bases between them. The germline V gene has CDR1 SEHNR and CDR2 FQNEAQ (reference sequence). This CDR3 is built from 13 residues. The CDR3 here is CASSFQEGRGYTF. For the CDR3, the DNA is TGTGCCAGCAGCTTTCAAGAGGGGCGAGGCTACACCTTC.

In its sample, this clonotype was seen a few times. The chain links TRBV5-1 to TRBJ1-5, with D tentatively TRBD1 (6 bases). The CDR3 runs 13 residues. V lost 5 bases, J lost 8 bases, and 14 bases lay in between. Germline V lookup: CDR1 SGHRS, CDR2 YFSETQ. DNA of the CDR3: TGCGCCAGCAGTCTGGCAGGGGACAAGCCCCAGCATTTT. Residues: CASSLAGDKPQHF.

The chain recombines TRBV15 with TRBJ2-1, with TRBD1 matching 10 bases. V trimming: 4 bases; J trimming: 15 bases; junction bases outside the gene matches: 6. The CDR3 sequence is 12 residues long. Germline CDR1 reads LNHNV; CDR2 reads YYDKDF (reference sequence). CDR3 coding DNA: TGTGCCACCAGCAAATACCGGGACAGGGGGTTCTTC. Protein: CATSKYRDRGFF.

J is TRBJ1-6 and V is TRBV3-1; perhaps TRBD1 as D (6 bases). CDR1 is LGHDT and CDR2 is YNNKEL in the germline V gene (reference sequence). Trimming removed 9 bases from V and 2 bases from J, with 11 bases in between. There are 14 residues in the CDR3. CDR3 in amino acids: CASSQGTYNSPLHF. For the CDR3, the DNA is TGTGCCAGTTCACAGGGAACCTATAATTCACCCCTCCACTTT.

This clonotype was picked up a small number of times. V usage is TRBV3-1 and J usage is TRBJ1-2; D is unresolved. The germline gives CDR1 LGHDT, CDR2 YNNKEL (reference sequence). With 4 bases removed from V and 6 bases from J, the gap between germline ends came to 12 bases. This CDR3 has 13 amino acids. CDR3 region: CASSPSSGNGYTF. The CDR3 nucleotides are TGTGCCAGCAGCCCCAGCAGCGGGAATGGCTACACCTTC.

This clonotype was detected a few times. This chain uses TRBV5-4 with TRBJ2-2; D possibly matches TRBD1 or TRBD2 (5 bases each). The germline V gene encodes CDR1 SGHNT and CDR2 YYREEE (reference sequence). V shed 3 bases and J shed 6 bases, with 18 bases lying between them. This CDR3 has 16 residues. The CDR3 DNA follows: TGTGCCAGCAGCTCGAGGGGAGACCCTTACCCCGGGGAGCTGTTTTTT. This translates into CASSSRGDPYPGELFF. The full variable domain, rest sourced from reference TRBV5-4 and TRBJ2-2, is ETGVTQSPTHLIKTRGQQVTLRCSSQSGHNTVSWYQQALGQGPQFIFQYYREEENGRGNFPPRFSGLQFPNYSSELNVNALELDDSALYLCASSSRGDPYPGELFFGEGSRLTVL.

The chain is built from TRBV5-1 and TRBJ2-1; D is uncertain. Trimming removed 6 bases from V and 6 bases from J, with 13 bases in between. CDR3 length equals 13 residues. Per germline, CDR1 SGHRS and CDR2 YFSETQ. The CDR3 DNA reads as TGCGCCAGCACCGTGATAGGTGGCAATGAGCAGTTCTTC. It yields the protein CASTVIGGNEQFF.

This clonotype occurred a few times. The J gene is TRBJ2-5, the V gene TRBV20-1; 10 positions agree with TRBD1. CDR1 is DFQATT, CDR2 SNEGSKA, per germline (reference sequence). This CDR3 is built from 14 residues. The junction had 5 bases not matched to a gene; V was cut back by 3 bases and J by 4 bases. Here the CDR3 DNA reads TGCAGTGCTAGGGACAGGGGGATGACAGAGACCCAGTACTTC. Translating gives CSARDRGMTETQYF.

This clonotype was counted only a few times. The rearrangement links TRBV5-1 to TRBJ2-2; D uncertain. Germline assignment: CDR1 SGHRS and CDR2 YFSETQ. The CDR3 consists of 17 residues. Trimming pared 4 bases from V and 4 bases from J, leaving 20 bases between. The CDR3 protein is CASSPRVVARGTGELFF. Here the CDR3 DNA reads TGCGCCAGCAGCCCACGGGTGGTAGCTCGCGGCACCGGGGAGCTGTTTTTT.

This clonotype has more than one count but fewer than ten. This chain joins TRBV20-1 and TRBJ2-5, with a tentative D call TRBD2 (6 bases). The CDR3 covers 11 residues. Between the trimmed V and J ends, which lost 4 bases and 5 bases, there was a span of 8 bases. Germline CDR1 reads DFQATT; CDR2 reads SNEGSKA (reference sequence). The CDR3 DNA reads TGCAGTGCTAAGGAGGGCGAGACCCAGTACTTC. Translating gives CSAKEGETQYF.

The rearrangement joins TRBV6-1 to TRBJ2-5, with 11 bases matching TRBD2. Looked up from germline, CDR1 is MNHNS and CDR2 is SASEGT. The CDR3 runs to 15 residues. V lost 5 bases to trimming and J lost 3 bases; unmatched junction nucleotides: 5. The chain's CDR3 is CASSRGGLAEETQYF. In DNA, the CDR3 is TGTGCCAGCAGTCGGGGGGGACTAGCGGAAGAGACCCAGTACTTC.

The chain is built from TRBV27 and TRBJ1-1; TRBD1 matches 7 bases. J lost 3 bases, V lost 2 bases, and 12 bases had no gene match. The CDR3 is 17 residues long. Looked up from germline, CDR1 is MNHEY and CDR2 is SMNVEV (reference sequence). The CDR3 here is CASSLLSTGSYYTEAFF. The CDR3 DNA sequence: TGTGCCAGCAGTTTACTCTCGACAGGGTCTTATTACACTGAAGCTTTCTTT.

At least ten counts were recorded for this clonotype. V usage is TRBV10-3 and J usage is TRBJ2-1; D may match TRBD1 or TRBD2 (6 bases each). Germline CDR1 and CDR2: ENHRY and SYGVKD. The CDR3 sequence is 13 residues long. Trimming removed 5 bases at V and 12 bases at J, with 17 bases between. The CDR3 region is CAISPGAAEGQFF. In nucleotides, the CDR3 is TGTGCCATCAGTCCGGGGGCGGCCGAAGGGCAGTTCTTC.

V usage is TRBV7-6 and J usage is TRBJ2-3, with D unclear. V shed 5 bases and J shed 0 bases, with 9 bases lying between them. This CDR3 is built from 14 residues. Per germline, CDR1 SGHVS and CDR2 FNYEAQ. CDR3 region: CASSRIVSTDTQYF. The CDR3 nucleotides read TGTGCCAGCAGCCGAATCGTAAGCACAGATACGCAGTATTTT.

This clonotype was detected only a few times. The rearrangement links TRBV6-2 or TRBV6-3 to TRBJ2-3; TRBD2 aligns across 7 bases. The CDR3 consists of 12 residues. V shed 4 bases, J shed 10 bases, and the junction held 5 bases outside the gene matches. Looked up from germline, CDR1 is MNHEY and CDR2 is SVGEGT. CDR3 residues: CASSSGLGAQYF. CDR3 DNA sequence: TGTGCCAGCAGTTCTGGACTAGGGGCGCAGTATTTT.

This chain joins TRBV5-6 and TRBJ2-2; TRBD1 agrees at 9 bases. Germline V gene data show CDR1 as SGHDT and CDR2 as YYEEEE. The CDR3 extends over 15 amino acids. V shed 1 base, J shed 3 bases, and the junction held 1 base outside the gene matches. The CDR3 nucleotides are TGTGCCAGCAGCTTGTGGGACAGGGACACCGGGGAGCTGTTTTTT. This codes for CASSLWDRDTGELFF.

This clonotype was counted a few times. The chain links TRBV6-1 to TRBJ1-5, with D uncertain. Trimming shortened V by 0 bases and J by 4 bases, and 7 bases separated the two germline ends. The V gene's germline CDR1 is MNHNS and CDR2 SASEGT. The CDR3 has 14 residues. Written as DNA, the CDR3 is TGTGCCAGCAGTGAAGCGGCCAGAAATCAGCCCCAGCATTTT. The encoded protein is CASSEAARNQPQHF.